The text below deals with one T cell receptor (beta chain). The CDR3 is made up of 15 amino acids. Per germline, CDR1 SNHLY and CDR2 FYNNEI. The V end lost 9 bases, the J end lost 5 bases, and 22 bases lay between the germline ends. Only in-frame clones appear in the TCRdb table, and some are missing; sequencing was by immunoSEQ multiplex PCR. The sample consists of more than 55,000 clones, roughly nine tenths of them appearing once. The data stem from a study of technical replicates of blood from a few donors. The source material was T cells isolated from PBMCs. This chain uses TRBV2 with TRBJ2-5; D is possibly TRBD1 (6 bases). The TCR was taken from a human donor in good health. The CDR3 nucleotides read TGTGCCAGAAAGAAACAGGGTGACCAAGACGAGACCCAGTACTTC. This translates into CARKKQGDQDETQYF.